This entry describes one T cell receptor (beta chain). What it recognizes is unknown. The data were obtained in a study of shared clonotypes between healthy human individuals. The study, taken as a whole, reports: Sorted-subset sequencing, rarefaction showed, was incomplete despite large depth. As a rule, naive subsets had a larger estimated richness than memory subsets. Sharing across a handful of donors was seen in around 5% of naive CD4 clonotypes.

In the naive CD8 group, cells lacked CD45RO and were positively selected for CCR7, so terminally differentiated effector memory CD45RA+ cells were left out. The material for each subset, its genomic DNA, was split evenly across several immunoSEQ plates. The assay was immunoSEQ multiplex PCR, and TCRdb's table has in-frame clones only and misses some. Of about 2 million clones listed, over 85% are singletons. Germline V gives CDR1 SGHTA, CDR2 FQGNSA. The CDR3 loop spans 14 amino acids. V lost 1 base and J lost 1, with 7 bases in between. The sequenced sample was naive CD8+ T cells sorted from blood. The TCR sequence derives from a man in his late teens or twenties in good health. V usage is TRBV7-2 and J usage is TRBJ1-1; D unresolved. CDR3 bases: TGTGCCAGCAGCTTAGGGTTTGGGAACACTGAAGCTTTCTTT. Translated, it gives CASSLGFGNTEAFF.